The present T cell receptor (beta chain) was sequenced within a study of identical twins (dated by TCRdb to about 2016). Concerning the study at large: The study deep-sequenced TCR alpha and beta repertoires from monozygotic twins, unrelated adults of various ages and cord blood to test whether fetal clonotypes persist. To rule out contamination, replicate twin experiments were performed at different times with different library preparation protocols.

In this sample, this clonotype turned up a few times. Its specific antigen is unknown. Within one base of it there is no much larger clone, and no base qualities were kept. Beyond this particular receptor, the publication reports: Fewer insertions were carried by abundant cord blood beta clonotypes, a similar but weaker trend appeared in young adult naive repertoires, and no such trend appeared in memory repertoires. Out-of-frame TCR alpha sequences shared between twins showed an excess of low generation-probability sequences compared with coincidental sharing between unrelated individuals. Excess twin sharing in beta out-of-frame sequences was weaker because fewer shared sequences lowered the signal-to-noise ratio. Out-of-frame TCR alpha sharing in monozygotic twins was systematically underestimated by recombination models, whereas sharing between unrelated individuals was in agreement with the recombination models. Because the same donors could not be followed over many years, the conclusions relied on cross-sectional statistical analysis. Invariant T cells such as MAIT and iNKT could partly confound zero-insertion analyses, although diverse VJ usage argued against such confounding for most clonotypes.

Library preparation was by 5' RACE. This sample was sequenced with an Illumina HiSeq 2000. A universal primer binding site was introduced by template switching, and a unique molecular identifier was present in the final cDNA, enabling accurate counting of TCR cDNA molecules. First-strand cDNA for TCR alpha and beta chains was synthesized from specific primers in the conserved constant-segment region. To control for contamination, each cDNA library was double barcoded with a SMART-Mk sample barcode plus Illumina barcodes. TruSeq adapter sequences, together with Illumina sample barcodes, were added in two successive PCR steps. The Illumina HiSeq platform was used with custom primers to sequence TCR alpha and beta cDNA libraries. Concerning the study's data processing: Unique molecular identifiers were extracted from raw reads with MiGEC, and CDR3 positions were determined with MiXCR. Recombination models were inferred per individual with the repgenHMM and IGoR tools using an EM algorithm. Shared clonotype analysis was performed with the tcR package in R, normalizing sharing by the product of cloneset sizes. Out-of-frame nonproductive sequences were analyzed to study raw recombination free of thymic and clonal selection effects. TCRdb reworked the public reads: Q25 trimming with fastp, MiXCR clone assembly, productive beta chains retained. Entries are consolidated by CDR3 protein sequence, retaining the most common genes and DNA. V and J calls and clone size were set by TCRdb, not the authors. The sample table lists approximately 350,000 distinct CDR3 sequences, around 12% of them with a count of one. More than 6% of the sample comes from the top ten.

Every donor was a healthy Caucasian. The twin cohort comprised three pairs of female monozygotic twins, all aged roughly 18 to 30 years. Positive isolation kits from Invitrogen were used to isolate the CD4+ and CD8+ T cell populations. The sample was also reused in another study, on yellow fever vaccine responses in identical twins. Per that second paper: The T cell response to vaccination in identical twins was reported by the authors to appear partly convergent and partly personalized. The study precisely tracked vaccine-responding T cell clones in identical twins.

Material for sequencing was CD8+ T cells sorted from blood. The TCR originated in a young woman in good health.

The CDR3 sequence is CASSLLITGTSGDQETQYF. The DNA sequence reads TGTGCCAGCAGCTTGCTTATAACCGGGACTAGCGGGGACCAAGAGACCCAGTACTTC. Rearrangement joined TRBV11-1 to TRBJ2-5, with TRBD2 matching 13 junction bases. CDR1 SGHAT and CDR2 FQDESV are derived from the germline V gene (reference sequence). The CDR3 has 19 amino acids, counting the end cysteine and phenylalanine. The retained sequence is limited to the CDR3, 57 bases, with the frame set at the first base. V is pruned by 3 bases and J by 0 bases, leaving 10 bases of the junction without a gene match.